The 21 T cell receptor beta chains presented below share a single source sample, sequenced in a study of shared clonotypes between healthy human individuals. Only in-frame clones appear in the TCRdb table, and some are missing; sequencing was by immunoSEQ multiplex PCR. The repertoire holds 2 million or so clones, with roughly 95% as singletons. The sequencing input was naive CD4+ T cells sorted from blood. The subset: CD45RA+ positively selected. The origin of the receptors is a man between 18 and 29 years old in good health.

This chain joins TRBV28 and TRBJ1-2; D ambiguous. V lost 8 bases, J lost 4 bases, and 17 bases lay in between. The germline CDR1 and CDR2 sequences are MDHEN and SYDVKM. The CDR3 sequence is 14 residues long. The CDR3 loop reads CASCASVYGYGYTF. In DNA, the CDR3 is TGTGCCAGCTGCGCCAGCGTTTATGGCTATGGCTACACCTTC.

In regard to this clone: This CDR3 is also generated by other DNA sequences in the sample. The V call is TRBV6-5, the J call TRBJ2-5; 8 positions agree with TRBD1. This CDR3 is 14 amino acids long. The V gene's germline CDR1 is MNHEY and CDR2 SVGAGI. The ends lost 2 bases at V and 3 bases at J; junction bases unmatched: 2. CDR3 bases: TGTGCCAGCAGTTACACGACAGGGGAAGAGACCCAGTACTTC. Its protein is CASSYTTGEETQYF.

The V call is TRBV5-6, the J call TRBJ1-1; D not resolved. The length of the CDR3 is 14 residues. Germline CDR1 SGHDT, CDR2 YYEEEE. The V end was cut by 2 bases, the J end by 3 bases, with 11 bases between. CDR3 nucleotides: TGTGCCAGCAGCTTTGTGGAAGGGTACACTGAAGCTTTCTTT. It translates to CASSFVEGYTEAFF.

The J gene is TRBJ1-1, the V gene TRBV6-5; D call uncertain. The CDR3 runs to 15 residues. The germline V gene has CDR1 MNHEY and CDR2 SVGAGI. The V end lost 0 bases, the J end lost 4 bases, and 12 bases lay between the germline ends. The CDR3 DNA sequence: TGTGCCAGCAGTTACTCGGGCAGGTTCACCACTGAAGCTTTCTTT. Translating it yields CASSYSGRFTTEAFF.

This chain uses TRBV5-1 with TRBJ2-7; tentative D call: TRBD1 (6 bases). The CDR3 loop spans 14 amino acids. V lost 4 bases and J 4 bases, leaving 15 bases between the germline ends. Germline loops: CDR1 SGHRS, CDR2 YFSETQ. The CDR3 nucleotides are TGCGCCAGCAGCGGGGTTGGGGGCAGGTACGAGCAGTACTTC. Translated, it gives CASSGVGGRYEQYF. The full variable domain, rest sourced from reference TRBV5-1 and TRBJ2-7, is KAGVTQTPRYLIKTRGQQVTLSCSPISGHRSVSWYQQTPGQGLQFLFEYFSETQRNKGNFPGRFSGRQFSNSRSEMNVSTLELGDSALYLCASSGVGGRYEQYFGPGTRLTVT.

V gene TRBV6-1 combines with J gene TRBJ1-3; weak D call: TRBD1 (5 bases). CDR3 size: 15 residues. Germline V gives CDR1 MNHNS, CDR2 SASEGT. V was trimmed by 6 bases and J by 0 bases, leaving 12 bases between them. CDR3 sequence (DNA): TGTGCCAGCAGCACCGGGGCAGTCTCTGGAAACACCATATATTTT. It encodes CASSTGAVSGNTIYF.

The chain links TRBV7-2 to TRBJ2-3; D uncertain. The CDR3 loop spans 16 amino acids. Germline values: CDR1 SGHTA, CDR2 FQGNSA. V was clipped by 5 bases and J by 7 bases, with 22 bases between them. The CDR3 nucleotides are TGTGCCAGCAGCGCCCGACCGTTGACGGGTGGGAATACGCAGTATTTT. Its translation is CASSARPLTGGNTQYF. Looking up the rest from reference TRBV7-2 and TRBJ2-3 gives the full variable domain: GAGVSQSPSNKVTEKGKDVELRCDPISGHTALYWYRQSLGQGLEFLIYFQGNSAPDKSGLPSDRFSAERTGGSVSTLTIQRTQQEDSAVYLCASSARPLTGGNTQYFGPGTRLTVL.

This chain joins TRBV7-2 and TRBJ1-2; the D is unclear. V shed 5 bases and J shed 4 bases, with 14 bases lying between them. This CDR3 spans 14 amino acids. Germline V CDR1 and CDR2: SGHTA, FQGNSA. This CDR3 reads CASSPRGTSYGYTF. CDR3 DNA sequence: TGTGCCAGCAGCCCCCGTGGCACCTCCTATGGCTACACCTTC.

This clone has just a few counts. This chain links TRBV5-1 with TRBJ1-2; D is undetermined. The ends were cut back, 0 bases at V and 8 bases at J, with 8 bases in the middle. CDR3 length: 12 residues. Germline V gene sequence: CDR1 SGHRS, CDR2 YFSETQ. CDR3 nucleotide sequence: TGCGCCAGCAGCTTGGATTTGAAAGGCTACACCTTC. The encoded protein is CASSLDLKGYTF.

The chain is built from TRBV29-1 and TRBJ2-5; D is perhaps TRBD2 (7 bases). With 0 bases removed from V and 4 bases from J, the gap between germline ends came to 12 bases. Per the germline V gene, CDR1 is SQVTM and CDR2 is ANQGSEA. The CDR3 has 14 amino acids. The CDR3 bases are TGCAGCGTTGAAGATCGGAGGGGGGGAGAGACCCAGTACTTC. It yields the protein CSVEDRRGGETQYF.

V usage is TRBV7-9 and J usage is TRBJ2-6, with D perhaps matching TRBD1 (7 bases). With 3 bases removed from V and 0 bases from J, the gap between germline ends came to 18 bases. The CDR3 runs to 19 residues. CDR1 is SEHNR, CDR2 FQNEAQ, per germline (reference sequence). The CDR3 region is CASSFSGQAVFSGANVLTF. CDR3 DNA sequence: TGTGCCAGCAGCTTTAGCGGACAGGCCGTCTTCTCTGGGGCCAACGTCCTGACTTTC.

The rearrangement uses TRBV25-1 and TRBJ1-2; D is perhaps TRBD1 (5 bases). CDR3 length equals 14 residues. The germline gives CDR1 MGHDK, CDR2 SYGVNS. V lost 0 bases and J 3 bases, leaving 8 bases between the germline ends. CDR3 sequence (DNA): TGTGCCAGCAGTGAATATGGCAGGGACTATGGCTACACCTTC. Its translation is CASSEYGRDYGYTF.

The V and J genes are TRBV5-1 and TRBJ1-1, with TRBD1 matching 8 bases. This CDR3 contains 16 residues. Germline values: CDR1 SGHRS, CDR2 YFSETQ. Trimming cost V 4 bases and J 0 bases; bases outside gene matches: 8. This chain's CDR3 is CASSAFGQGMNTEAFF. CDR3 nucleotides: TGCGCCAGCAGCGCCTTCGGACAGGGCATGAACACTGAAGCTTTCTTT.

At least ten counts were recorded for this clone. The V and J genes are TRBV30 and TRBJ2-1; D ambiguous. Germline values: CDR1 GTSNPN, CDR2 SVGIG (reference sequence). Trimming took 1 base from V and 9 from J, leaving 10 bases between them. This CDR3 spans 12 amino acids. DNA for the CDR3: TGTGCCTGGAGTGACAGATCTAGTGAGCAGTTCTTC. Its translation: CAWSDRSSEQFF.

The J gene is TRBJ1-6, the V gene TRBV28, with TRBD1 matching over 9 bases. Germline CDR1 MDHEN, CDR2 SYDVKM. The V and J ends lost 3 bases and 3 bases, in that order; junction bases with no gene match: 6. CDR3 length: 17 amino acids. DNA of the CDR3: TGTGCCAGCAGTTTCGGACAGGGGAGGATCTATAATTCACCCCTCCACTTT. Translated, it gives CASSFGQGRIYNSPLHF.

The V gene is TRBV28, the J gene TRBJ2-7; the match to TRBD1 covers 8 bases. The V gene's germline CDR1 is MDHEN and CDR2 SYDVKM. V dropped 3 bases and J dropped 7; count of bases not matched to a gene: 14. The CDR3 is made up of 16 amino acids. CDR3 in amino acids: CASSFATPGTGYEQYF. DNA of the CDR3: TGTGCCAGCAGTTTCGCGACCCCCGGGACAGGATATGAGCAGTACTTC.

The gene calls are TRBV6-1 and TRBJ2-5, with D possibly matching TRBD1 (5 bases). The germline V gene has CDR1 MNHNS and CDR2 SASEGT. This CDR3 is 14 amino acids long. The V gene lost 4 bases and the J gene lost 3 bases, with 12 bases spanning the gap. CDR3 amino acids: CASSVPGLEETQYF. As DNA, the CDR3 is TGTGCCAGCAGTGTACCAGGGTTGGAAGAGACCCAGTACTTC.

A single count supports this clone. V and J are TRBV27 and TRBJ1-1; 10 bases agree with TRBD1. The ends lost 5 bases at V and 7 bases at J; junction bases unmatched: 10. The CDR3 runs to 15 residues. CDR1 and CDR2 (germline): MNHEY, SMNVEV (reference sequence). The CDR3 DNA is TGTGCCAGCAGTCCCCTTGGGACAGGGGCAGGTGAAGCTTTCTTT. Translation: CASSPLGTGAGEAFF.

This clone has at least ten counts. Other DNA sequences in the same sample also yield this CDR3. The gene calls are TRBV5-4 and TRBJ2-5; 7 bases fit TRBD1. Germline V CDR1 and CDR2: SGHNT, YYREEE (reference sequence). J gave up 4 bases and V 2 bases, and 2 bases lay outside the gene matches. The CDR3 extends over 13 amino acids. The CDR3 loop is CASSFAGGETQYF. The DNA for the CDR3 is TGTGCCAGCAGCTTTGCAGGGGGAGAGACCCAGTACTTC.

V gene TRBV11-2 combines with J gene TRBJ2-7, with 8 bases matching TRBD2. After removal of 0 bases from V and 3 bases from J, the junction contained 7 bases not matched to a gene. Germline CDR1 SGHAT, CDR2 FQNNGV. This CDR3 has 16 residues. CDR3: CASSLDFAGGGYEQYF. CDR3 sequence (DNA): TGTGCCAGCAGCTTAGATTTTGCGGGAGGTGGCTACGAGCAGTACTTC.

The chain carries TRBV15 and TRBJ2-7; 14 nucleotides line up with TRBD2. After removal of 4 bases from V and 3 bases from J, the junction contained 5 bases not matched to a gene. Germline lookup yields CDR1 LNHNV and CDR2 YYDKDF (reference sequence). This CDR3 has 16 residues. CDR3 nucleotide sequence: TGTGCCACCAGCACTGGACTAGCGGGAGGTTTCTACGAGCAGTACTTC. This gives the protein CATSTGLAGGFYEQYF. Based on the CDR3 plus reference TRBV15 and TRBJ2-7, the full variable domain is DAMVIQNPRYQVTQFGKPVTLSCSQTLNHNVMYWYQQKSSQAPKLLFHYYDKDFNNEADTPDNFQSRRPNTSFCFLDIRSPGLGDTAMYLCATSTGLAGGFYEQYFGPGTRLTVT.